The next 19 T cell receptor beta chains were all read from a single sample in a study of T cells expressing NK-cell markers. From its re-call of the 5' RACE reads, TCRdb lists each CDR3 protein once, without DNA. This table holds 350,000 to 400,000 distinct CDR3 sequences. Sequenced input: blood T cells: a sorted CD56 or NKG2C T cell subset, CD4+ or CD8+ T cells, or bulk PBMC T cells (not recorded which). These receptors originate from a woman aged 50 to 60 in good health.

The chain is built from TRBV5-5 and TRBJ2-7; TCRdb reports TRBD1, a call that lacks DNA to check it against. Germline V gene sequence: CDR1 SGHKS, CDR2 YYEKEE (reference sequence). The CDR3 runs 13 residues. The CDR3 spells CASSFLTGREQYF.

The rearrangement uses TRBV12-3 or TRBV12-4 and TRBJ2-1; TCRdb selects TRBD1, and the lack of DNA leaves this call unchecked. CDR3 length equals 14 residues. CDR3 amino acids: CASSLRRVPNEQFF.

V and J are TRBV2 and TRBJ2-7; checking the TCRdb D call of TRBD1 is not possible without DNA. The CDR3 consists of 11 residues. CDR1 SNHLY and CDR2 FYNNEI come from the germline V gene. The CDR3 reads CASLQGYEQYF.

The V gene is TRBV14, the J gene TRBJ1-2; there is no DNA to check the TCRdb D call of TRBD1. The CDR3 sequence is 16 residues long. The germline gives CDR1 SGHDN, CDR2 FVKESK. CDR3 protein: CASSHGTGVPFDGYTF.

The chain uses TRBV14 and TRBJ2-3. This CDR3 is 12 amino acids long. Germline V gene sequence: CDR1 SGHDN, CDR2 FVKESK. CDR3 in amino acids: CASSDFTDTQYF.

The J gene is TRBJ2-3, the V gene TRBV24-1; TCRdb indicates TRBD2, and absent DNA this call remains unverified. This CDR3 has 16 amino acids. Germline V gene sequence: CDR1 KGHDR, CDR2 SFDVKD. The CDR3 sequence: CATSDHSGRRTDTQYF.

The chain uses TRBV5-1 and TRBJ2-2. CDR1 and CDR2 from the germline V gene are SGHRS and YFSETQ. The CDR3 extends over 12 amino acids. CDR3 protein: CASTRDTGELFF.

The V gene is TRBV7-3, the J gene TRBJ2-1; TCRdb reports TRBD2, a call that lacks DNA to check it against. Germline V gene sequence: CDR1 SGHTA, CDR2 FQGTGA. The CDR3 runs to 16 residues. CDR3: CASSAQGLAGRGGQFF.

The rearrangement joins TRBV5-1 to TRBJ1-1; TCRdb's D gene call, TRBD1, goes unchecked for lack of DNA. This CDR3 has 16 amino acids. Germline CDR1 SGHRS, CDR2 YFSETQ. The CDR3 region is CASSLVGRGLNTEAFF.

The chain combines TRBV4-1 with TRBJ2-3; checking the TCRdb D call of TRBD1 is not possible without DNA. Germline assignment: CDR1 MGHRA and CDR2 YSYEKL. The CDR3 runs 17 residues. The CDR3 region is CASSQGIFGQGGDTQYF.

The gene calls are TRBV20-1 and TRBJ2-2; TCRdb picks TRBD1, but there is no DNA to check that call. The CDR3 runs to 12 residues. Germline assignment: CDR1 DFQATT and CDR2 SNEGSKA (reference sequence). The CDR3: CSGLGGTGELFF.

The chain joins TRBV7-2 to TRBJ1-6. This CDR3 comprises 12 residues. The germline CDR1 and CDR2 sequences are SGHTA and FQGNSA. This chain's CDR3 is CASSLVLDLLHF.

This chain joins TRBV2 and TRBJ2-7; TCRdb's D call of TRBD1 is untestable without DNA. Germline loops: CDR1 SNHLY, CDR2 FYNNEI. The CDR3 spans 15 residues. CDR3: CASSDDAGRSYEQYF.

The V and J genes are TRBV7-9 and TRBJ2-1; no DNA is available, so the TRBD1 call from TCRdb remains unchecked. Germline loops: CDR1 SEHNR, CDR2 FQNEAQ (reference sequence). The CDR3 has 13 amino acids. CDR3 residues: CASSSPLQGEQFF.

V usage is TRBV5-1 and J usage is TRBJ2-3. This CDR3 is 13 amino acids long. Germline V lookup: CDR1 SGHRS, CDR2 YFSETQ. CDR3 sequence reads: CASSFVVKDTQYF.

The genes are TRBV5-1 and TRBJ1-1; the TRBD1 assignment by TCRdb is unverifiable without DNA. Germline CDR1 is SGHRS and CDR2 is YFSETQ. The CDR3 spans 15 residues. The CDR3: CASSLAGTGHTEAFF. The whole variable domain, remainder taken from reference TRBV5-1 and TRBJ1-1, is KAGVTQTPRYLIKTRGQQVTLSCSPISGHRSVSWYQQTPGQGLQFLFEYFSETQRNKGNFPGRFSGRQFSNSRSEMNVSTLELGDSALYLCASSLAGTGHTEAFFGQGTRLTVV.

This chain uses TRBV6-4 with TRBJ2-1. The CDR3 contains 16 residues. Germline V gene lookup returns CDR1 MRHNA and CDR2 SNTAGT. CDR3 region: CASSDSPTPIYNEQFF.

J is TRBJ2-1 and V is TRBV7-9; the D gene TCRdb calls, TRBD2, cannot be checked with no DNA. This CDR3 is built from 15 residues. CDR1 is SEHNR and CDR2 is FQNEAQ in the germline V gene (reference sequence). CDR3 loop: CASSLVLAGRYEQFF. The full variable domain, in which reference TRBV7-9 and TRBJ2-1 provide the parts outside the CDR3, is DTGVSQNPRHKITKRGQNVTFRCDPISEHNRLYWYRQTLGQGPEFLTYFQNEAQLEKSRLLSDRFSAERPKGSFSTLEIQRTEQGDSAMYLCASSLVLAGRYEQFFGPGTRLTVL.

CDR3 sequence: CASSLIRAGGNTEAFF. The chain has TRBV27 and TRBJ1-1; TCRdb outputs TRBD1, but without DNA this stays unchecked. Germline values: CDR1 MNHEY, CDR2 SMNVEV (reference sequence). This CDR3 contains 16 residues.